This T cell receptor (beta chain) was obtained from a study of shared clonotypes between healthy human individuals. Study results and caveats: Estimated clonotype richness was generally higher in naive than memory subsets.

Terminally differentiated effector memory CD45RA+ cells were excluded from the naive CD8 cells, which were CD45RO-negative and positively selected for CCR7. Germline trimming cut 4 bases from V and 7 bases from J; bases unmatched to any gene: 19. Germline CDR1 LNHDA, CDR2 SQIVND (reference sequence). This CDR3 contains 19 residues. In the case of this clone: Its target is unknown.

Clones were sequenced by immunoSEQ multiplex PCR, and TCRdb holds only the in-frame ones, with some missing. The sample lists millions of clones; about 95% were seen once. The material sequenced was naive CD8+ T cells sorted from blood. The TCR was taken from a man aged 18 to 29 in good health. J is TRBJ2-7 and V is TRBV19; 13 bases map to TRBD2. The CDR3 here is CASSKLAGGPETPAGEQYF. The CDR3 DNA sequence: TGTGCCAGTAGTAAACTAGCGGGAGGGCCCGAAACCCCAGCGGGGGAGCAGTACTTC. The variable domain in full, with the rest retrieved from reference TRBV19 and TRBJ2-7, is DGGITQSPKYLFRKEGQNVTLSCEQNLNHDAMYWYRQDPGQGLRLIYYSQIVNDFQKGDIAEGYSVSREKKESFPLTVTSAQKNPTAFYLCASSKLAGGPETPAGEQYFGPGTRLTVT.